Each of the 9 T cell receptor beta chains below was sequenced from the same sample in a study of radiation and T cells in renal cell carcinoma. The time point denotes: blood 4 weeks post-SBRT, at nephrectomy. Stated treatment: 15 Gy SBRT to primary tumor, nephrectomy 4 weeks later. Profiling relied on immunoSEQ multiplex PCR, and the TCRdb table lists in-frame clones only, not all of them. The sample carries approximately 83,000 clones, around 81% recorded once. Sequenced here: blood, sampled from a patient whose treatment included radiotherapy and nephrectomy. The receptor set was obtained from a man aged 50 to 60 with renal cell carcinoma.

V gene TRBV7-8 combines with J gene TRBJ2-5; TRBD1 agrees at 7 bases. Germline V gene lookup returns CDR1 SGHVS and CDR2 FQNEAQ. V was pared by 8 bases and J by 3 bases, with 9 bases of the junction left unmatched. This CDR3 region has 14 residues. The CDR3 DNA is TGTGCCAGCGTACGAAACAGGGGCGAAGAGACCCAGTACTTC. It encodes CASVRNRGEETQYF. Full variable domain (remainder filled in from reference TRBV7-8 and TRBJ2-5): GAGVSQSPRYKVAKRGQDVALRCDPISGHVSLFWYQQALGQGPEFLTYFQNEAQLDKSGLPSDRFFAERPEGSVSTLKIQRTQQEDSAVYLCASVRNRGEETQYFGPGTRLLVL.

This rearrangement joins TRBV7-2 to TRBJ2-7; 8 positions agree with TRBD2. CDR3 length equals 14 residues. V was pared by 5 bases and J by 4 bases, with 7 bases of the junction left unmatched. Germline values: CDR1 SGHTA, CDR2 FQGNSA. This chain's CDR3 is CASSLGGLAYEQYF. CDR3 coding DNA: TGTGCCAGCAGCCTAGGCGGACTAGCTTACGAGCAGTACTTC.

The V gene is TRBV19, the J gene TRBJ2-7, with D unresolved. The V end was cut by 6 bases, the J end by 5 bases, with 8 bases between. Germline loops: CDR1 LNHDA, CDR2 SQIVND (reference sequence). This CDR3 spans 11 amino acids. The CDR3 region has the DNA TGTGCCAGTAGGAAGGGTGACGAGCAGTACTTC. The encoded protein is CASRKGDEQYF.

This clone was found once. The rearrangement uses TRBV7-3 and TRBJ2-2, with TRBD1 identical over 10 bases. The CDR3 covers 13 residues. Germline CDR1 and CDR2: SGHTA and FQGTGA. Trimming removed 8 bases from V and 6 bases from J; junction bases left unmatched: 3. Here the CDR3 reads CASGTGEPGELFF. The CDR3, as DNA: TGTGCCAGCGGGACAGGGGAACCCGGGGAGCTGTTTTTT.

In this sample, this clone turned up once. In nucleotides, the CDR3 is TGTGCCAGCAGTGTAGAACTAGCGGCAGATACGCAGTATTTT. It codes for CASSVELAADTQYF. The rearrangement links TRBV2 to TRBJ2-3; TRBD2 aligns across 8 bases. CDR3 length: 14 residues. Germline V lookup: CDR1 SNHLY, CDR2 FYNNEI. V was clipped by 4 bases and J by 4 bases; unmatched bases: 4.

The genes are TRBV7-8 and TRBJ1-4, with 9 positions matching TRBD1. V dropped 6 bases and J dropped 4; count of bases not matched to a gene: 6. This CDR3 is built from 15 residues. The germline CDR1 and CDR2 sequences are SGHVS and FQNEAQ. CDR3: CASSWAGQGNEKLFF. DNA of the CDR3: TGTGCCAGCAGTTGGGCGGGACAGGGTAATGAAAAACTGTTTTTT. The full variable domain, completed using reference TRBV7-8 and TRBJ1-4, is GAGVSQSPRYKVAKRGQDVALRCDPISGHVSLFWYQQALGQGPEFLTYFQNEAQLDKSGLPSDRFFAERPEGSVSTLKIQRTQQEDSAVYLCASSWAGQGNEKLFFGSGTQLSVL.

This CDR3 reads CASSSRGRWEEKLFF. CDR3 nucleotide sequence: TGTGCCAGCAGTTCCAGGGGGCGCTGGGAGGAAAAACTGTTTTTT. The chain joins TRBV28 to TRBJ1-4, with TRBD1 matching 8 bases. Germline V gene lookup returns CDR1 MDHEN and CDR2 SYDVKM. This CDR3 contains 15 residues. With V trimmed by 4 bases and J by 8 bases, 9 bases remained unmatched.

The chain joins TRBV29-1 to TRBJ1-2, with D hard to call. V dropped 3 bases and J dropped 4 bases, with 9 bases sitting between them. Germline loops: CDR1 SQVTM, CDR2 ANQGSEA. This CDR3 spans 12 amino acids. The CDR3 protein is CSVDSGGYGYTF. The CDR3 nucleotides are TGCAGCGTTGATTCGGGAGGCTATGGCTACACCTTC.

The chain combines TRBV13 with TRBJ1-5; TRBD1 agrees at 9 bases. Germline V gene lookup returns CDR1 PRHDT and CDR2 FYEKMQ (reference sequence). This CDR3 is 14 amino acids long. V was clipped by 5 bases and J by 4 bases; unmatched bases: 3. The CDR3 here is CASSRGQGNQPQHF. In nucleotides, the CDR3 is TGTGCCAGCAGCAGAGGACAGGGGAATCAGCCCCAGCATTTT.